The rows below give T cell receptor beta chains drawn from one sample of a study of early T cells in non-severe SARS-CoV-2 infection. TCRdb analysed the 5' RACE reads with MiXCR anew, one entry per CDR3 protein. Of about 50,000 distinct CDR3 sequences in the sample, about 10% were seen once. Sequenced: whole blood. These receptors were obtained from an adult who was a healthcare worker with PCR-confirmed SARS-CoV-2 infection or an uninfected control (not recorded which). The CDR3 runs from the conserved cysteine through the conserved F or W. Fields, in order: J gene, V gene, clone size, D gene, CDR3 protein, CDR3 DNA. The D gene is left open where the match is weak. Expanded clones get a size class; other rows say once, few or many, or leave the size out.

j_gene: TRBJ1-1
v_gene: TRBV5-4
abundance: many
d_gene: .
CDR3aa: CASSLARGVTEAFF
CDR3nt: TGTGCCAGCAGCTTGGCCAGGGGAGTCACTGAAGCTTTCTTT

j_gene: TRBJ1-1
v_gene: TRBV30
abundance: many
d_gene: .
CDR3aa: CAWSDPRQFYTEAFF
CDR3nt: TGTGCCTGGAGTGATCCCAGACAGTTTTACACTGAAGCTTTCTTT

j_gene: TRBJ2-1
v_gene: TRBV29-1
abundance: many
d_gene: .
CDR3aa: CSVDWRGYNEQFF
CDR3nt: TGCAGCGTTGACTGGCGGGGTTACAATGAGCAGTTCTTC

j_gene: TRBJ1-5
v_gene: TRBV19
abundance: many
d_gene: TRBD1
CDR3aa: CASSNPGTGGGQPQHF
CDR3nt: TGTGCCAGTAGTAATCCCGGGACAGGGGGCGGGCAGCCCCAGCATTTT

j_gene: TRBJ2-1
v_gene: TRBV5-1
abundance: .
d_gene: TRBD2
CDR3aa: CASIAGGHNEQFF
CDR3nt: TGCGCCAGCATAGCGGGAGGGCACAATGAGCAGTTCTTC

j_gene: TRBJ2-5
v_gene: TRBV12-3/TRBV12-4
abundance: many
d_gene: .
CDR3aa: CASRRSGETQYF
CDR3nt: TGTGCCAGCAGGAGAAGTGGGGAGACCCAGTACTTC

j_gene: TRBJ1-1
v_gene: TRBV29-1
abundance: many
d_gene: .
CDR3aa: CSADMRGNTEAFF
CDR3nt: TGCAGCGCCGATATGAGGGGGAACACTGAAGCTTTCTTT

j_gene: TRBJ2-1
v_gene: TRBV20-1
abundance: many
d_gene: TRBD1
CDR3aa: CSALDRVANEQFF
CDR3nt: TGCAGTGCCCTTGACAGGGTTGCCAATGAGCAGTTCTTC

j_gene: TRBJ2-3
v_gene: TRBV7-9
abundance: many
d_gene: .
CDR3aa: CASSHEQGVTDTQYF
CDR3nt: TGTGCCAGCAGCCACGAACAGGGAGTTACAGATACGCAGTATTTT

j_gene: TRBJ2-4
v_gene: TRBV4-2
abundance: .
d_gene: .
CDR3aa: CASSRRDGKNIQYF
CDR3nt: TGTGCCAGCAGCCGAAGGGACGGCAAAAACATTCAGTACTTC

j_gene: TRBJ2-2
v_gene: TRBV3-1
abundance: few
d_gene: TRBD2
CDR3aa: CASSQAGLAGGNTGELFF
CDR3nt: TGTGCCAGCAGCCAAGCTGGACTAGCGGGAGGGAACACCGGGGAGCTGTTTTTT

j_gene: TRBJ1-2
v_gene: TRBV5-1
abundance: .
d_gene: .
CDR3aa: CASSLEGGPPTNYGYTF
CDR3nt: TGCGCCAGCAGCTTGGAAGGGGGACCCCCGACTAACTATGGCTACACCTTC

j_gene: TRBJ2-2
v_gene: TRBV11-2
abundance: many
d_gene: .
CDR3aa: CASRSSSGELFF
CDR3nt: TGTGCCAGCAGATCTTCCTCCGGGGAGCTGTTTTTT

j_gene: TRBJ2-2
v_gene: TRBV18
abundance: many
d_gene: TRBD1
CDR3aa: CASSSGTGTNTGELFF
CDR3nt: TGTGCCAGCTCATCCGGGACAGGAACGAACACCGGGGAGCTGTTTTTT

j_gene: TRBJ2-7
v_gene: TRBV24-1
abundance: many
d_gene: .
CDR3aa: CATSPGPYEQYF
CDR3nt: TGTGCCACCAGTCCGGGCCCTTACGAGCAGTACTTC

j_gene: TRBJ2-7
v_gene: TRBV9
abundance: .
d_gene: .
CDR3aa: CASSVAPTYEQYF
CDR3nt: TGTGCCAGCAGCGTAGCACCGACCTACGAGCAGTACTTC

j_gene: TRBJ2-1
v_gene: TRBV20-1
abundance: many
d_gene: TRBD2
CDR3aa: CSAWREGRSNEQFF
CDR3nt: TGCAGTGCATGGCGGGAGGGCCGTAGCAATGAGCAGTTCTTC

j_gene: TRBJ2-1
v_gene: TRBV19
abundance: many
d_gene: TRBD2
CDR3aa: CASRGLAGIEQFF
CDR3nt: TGTGCCAGTCGAGGACTAGCGGGGATTGAGCAGTTCTTC

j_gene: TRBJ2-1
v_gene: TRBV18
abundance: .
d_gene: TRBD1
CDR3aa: CASSPGQLNEQFF
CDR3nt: TGTGCCAGCTCACCGGGACAGCTCAATGAGCAGTTCTTC

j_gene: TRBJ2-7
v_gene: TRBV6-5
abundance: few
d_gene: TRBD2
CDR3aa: CASSHIRGVEIDEQYF
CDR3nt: TGTGCCAGCAGTCATATCCGGGGGGTAGAGATCGACGAGCAGTACTTC

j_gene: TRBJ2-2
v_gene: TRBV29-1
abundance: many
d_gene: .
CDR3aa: CSANGLDAGELFF
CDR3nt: TGCAGCGCAAATGGACTCGATGCCGGGGAGCTGTTTTTT

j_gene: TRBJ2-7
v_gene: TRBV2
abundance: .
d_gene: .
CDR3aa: CASRDDSYEQYF
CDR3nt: TGTGCCAGCAGAGACGACAGTTACGAGCAGTACTTC

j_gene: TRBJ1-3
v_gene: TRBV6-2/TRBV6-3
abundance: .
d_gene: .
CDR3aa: CASILPTLAGNTIYF
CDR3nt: TGTGCCAGCATTCTCCCGACGCTCGCTGGAAACACCATATATTTT